The entry below gives a single T cell receptor beta chain sequence along with its context. The data are from a study of T cell changes during pregnancy in multiple sclerosis. TCRdb's table, derived via immunoSEQ multiplex PCR, lists solely in-frame clones and lacks some. The repertoire holds 70,000 to 95,000 clones, with 93% as singletons. Germline CDR1 is LNHDA and CDR2 is SQIVND (reference sequence). V trimming: 4 bases; J trimming: 3 bases; junction bases outside the gene matches: 7. The CDR3 is made up of 15 amino acids. The material sequenced was peripheral blood, taken in the second trimester of pregnancy. The chain links TRBV19 to TRBJ2-7; 9 nucleotides align to TRBD1. The clonotype originates from a female donor with multiple sclerosis, enrolled in a pregnancy study. The CDR3 reads CASSNSGTGSYEQYF. The DNA for the CDR3 is TGTGCCAGTAGTAACTCCGGGACAGGGAGCTACGAGCAGTACTTC.